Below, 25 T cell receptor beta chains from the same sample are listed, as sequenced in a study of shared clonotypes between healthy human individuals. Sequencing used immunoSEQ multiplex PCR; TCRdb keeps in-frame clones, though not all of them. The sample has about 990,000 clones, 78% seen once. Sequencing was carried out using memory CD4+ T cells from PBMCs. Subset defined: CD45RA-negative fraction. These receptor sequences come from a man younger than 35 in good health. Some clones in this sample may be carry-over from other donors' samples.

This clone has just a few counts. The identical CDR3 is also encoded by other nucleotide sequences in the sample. Written as DNA, the CDR3 is TGCGCCAGCAGTGAGTCCCGGTACTACGAGCAGTACTTC. Translation: CASSESRYYEQYF. The chain employs TRBV10-2 and TRBJ2-7; D unresolved. V lost 0 bases to trimming and J lost 3 bases, with 6 bases between them. The germline gives CDR1 WSHSY, CDR2 SAAADI. The length of the CDR3 is 13 residues.

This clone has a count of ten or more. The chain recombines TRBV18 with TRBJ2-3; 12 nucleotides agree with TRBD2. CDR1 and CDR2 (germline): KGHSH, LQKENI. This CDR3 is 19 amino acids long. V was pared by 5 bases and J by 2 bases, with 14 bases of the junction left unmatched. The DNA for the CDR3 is TGTGCCAGCTCATCTAATCTGGCTAGCGGGAGGGATACCACAGATACGCAGTATTTT. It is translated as CASSSNLASGRDTTDTQYF.

CDR3 in amino acids: CASSGLGGAFF. In DNA form, the CDR3 reads TGTGCCAGCAGTGGCCTGGGGGGCGCTTTCTTT. This chain uses TRBV27 with TRBJ1-1; weak D call: TRBD1 (6 bases). The V and J ends lost 5 bases and 11 bases respectively, with 12 bases between them. This CDR3 has 11 residues. Germline values: CDR1 MNHEY, CDR2 SMNVEV (reference sequence).

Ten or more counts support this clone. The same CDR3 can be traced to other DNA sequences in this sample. The chain's CDR3 is CASSLRDRGTYEQYF. The CDR3 DNA follows: TGTGCCAGCAGTTTAAGGGACAGGGGAACCTACGAGCAGTACTTC. V usage is TRBV27 and J usage is TRBJ2-7; 10 positions agree with TRBD1. This CDR3 contains 15 residues. In germline, CDR1 is MNHEY, CDR2 SMNVEV (reference sequence). J lost 2 bases, V lost 2 bases, and 3 bases had no gene match.

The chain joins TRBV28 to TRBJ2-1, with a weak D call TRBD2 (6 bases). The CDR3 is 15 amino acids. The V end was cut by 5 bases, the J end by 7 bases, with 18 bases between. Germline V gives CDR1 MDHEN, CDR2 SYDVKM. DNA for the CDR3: TGTGCCAGCAGTCCCCGGGATATCGGAGGGAATGAGCAGTTCTTC. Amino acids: CASSPRDIGGNEQFF.

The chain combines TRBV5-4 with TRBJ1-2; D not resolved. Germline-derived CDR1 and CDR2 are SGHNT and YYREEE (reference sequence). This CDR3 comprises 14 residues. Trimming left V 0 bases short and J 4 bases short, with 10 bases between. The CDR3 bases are TGTGCCAGCAGCTTGGAGTGGTCAACCTATGGCTACACCTTC. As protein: CASSLEWSTYGYTF.

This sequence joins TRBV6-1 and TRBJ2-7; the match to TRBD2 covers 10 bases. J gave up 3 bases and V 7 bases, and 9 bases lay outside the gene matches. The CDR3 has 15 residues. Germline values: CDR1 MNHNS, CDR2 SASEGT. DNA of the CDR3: TGTGCCAGCAAACTAGCGGGGTGGGCAAACTACGAGCAGTACTTC. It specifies CASKLAGWANYEQYF.

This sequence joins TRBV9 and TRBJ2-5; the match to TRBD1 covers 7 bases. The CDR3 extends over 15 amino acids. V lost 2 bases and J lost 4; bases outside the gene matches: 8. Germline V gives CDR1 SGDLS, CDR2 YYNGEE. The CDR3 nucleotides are TGTGCCAGCAGCGTTACAGGGGTAAGGGGAGAGACCCAGTACTTC. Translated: CASSVTGVRGETQYF.

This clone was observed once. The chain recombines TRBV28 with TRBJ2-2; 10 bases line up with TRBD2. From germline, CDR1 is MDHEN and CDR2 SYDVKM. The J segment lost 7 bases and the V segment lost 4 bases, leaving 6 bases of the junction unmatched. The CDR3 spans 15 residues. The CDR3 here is CASSSSGRGIGELFF. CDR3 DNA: TGTGCCAGCAGTTCAAGCGGGAGGGGGATCGGGGAGCTGTTTTTT.

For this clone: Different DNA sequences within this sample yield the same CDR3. CDR3 sequence reads: CASSLGGAPNEKLFF. CDR3 bases: TGTGCCAGCAGCTTGGGGGGGGCCCCTAATGAAAAACTGTTTTTT. The V call is TRBV5-4, the J call TRBJ1-4; D may be TRBD1 (6 bases). The length of the CDR3 is 15 residues. The V and J ends lost 0 bases and 3 bases respectively, with 9 bases between them. The germline gives CDR1 SGHNT, CDR2 YYREEE (reference sequence).

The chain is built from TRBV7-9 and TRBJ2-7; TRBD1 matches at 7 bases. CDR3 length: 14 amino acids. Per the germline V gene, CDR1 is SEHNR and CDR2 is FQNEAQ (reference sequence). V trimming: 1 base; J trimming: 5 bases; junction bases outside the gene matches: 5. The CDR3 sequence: CASSLDRGFDEQYF. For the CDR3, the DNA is TGTGCCAGCAGCTTAGACAGGGGTTTCGACGAGCAGTACTTC.

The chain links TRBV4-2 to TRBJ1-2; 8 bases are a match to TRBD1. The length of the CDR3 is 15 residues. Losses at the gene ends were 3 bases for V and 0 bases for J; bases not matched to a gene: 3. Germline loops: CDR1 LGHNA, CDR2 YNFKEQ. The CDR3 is CASSQGQATNYGYTF. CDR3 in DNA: TGTGCCAGCAGCCAGGGACAGGCCACTAACTATGGCTACACCTTC.

CDR3 sequence: CASSPLQRTVSTDTQYF. CDR3 nucleotide sequence: TGTGCCAGCAGCCCCCTCCAGCGGACGGTTAGCACAGATACGCAGTATTTT. V and J are TRBV28 and TRBJ2-3; tentative D call: TRBD2 (5 bases). Germline V lookup: CDR1 MDHEN, CDR2 SYDVKM. V was shortened by 6 bases and J by 0 bases, with 19 bases between the two germline ends. The CDR3 is 17 amino acids.

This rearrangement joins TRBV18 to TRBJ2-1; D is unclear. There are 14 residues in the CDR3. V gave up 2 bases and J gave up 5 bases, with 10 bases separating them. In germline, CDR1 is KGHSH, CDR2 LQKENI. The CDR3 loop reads CASSPWRNNNEQFF. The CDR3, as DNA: TGTGCCAGCTCACCATGGCGGAATAACAATGAGCAGTTCTTC.

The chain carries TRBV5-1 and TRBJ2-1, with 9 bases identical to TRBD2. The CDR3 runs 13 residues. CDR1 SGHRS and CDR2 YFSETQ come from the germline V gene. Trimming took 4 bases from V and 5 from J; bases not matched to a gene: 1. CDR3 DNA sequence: TGCGCCAGCAGCGTAGCGGGAGACAATGAGCAGTTCTTC. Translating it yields CASSVAGDNEQFF.

The CDR3 loop is CASQKGAGSYEQYF. CDR3 DNA sequence: TGTGCCAGCCAAAAGGGCGCGGGGTCCTACGAGCAGTACTTC. The chain carries TRBV7-2 and TRBJ2-7; a possible D gene is TRBD2 (6 bases). V lost 8 bases and J 1 base, leaving 15 bases between the germline ends. The CDR3 contains 14 residues. Germline V CDR1 and CDR2: SGHTA, FQGNSA.

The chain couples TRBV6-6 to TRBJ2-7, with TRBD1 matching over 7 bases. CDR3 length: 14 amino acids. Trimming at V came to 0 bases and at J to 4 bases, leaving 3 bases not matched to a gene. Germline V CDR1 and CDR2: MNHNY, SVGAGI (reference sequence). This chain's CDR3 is CASSYSRGQYEQYF. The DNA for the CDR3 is TGTGCCAGCAGTTACTCGAGGGGGCAGTACGAGCAGTACTTC.

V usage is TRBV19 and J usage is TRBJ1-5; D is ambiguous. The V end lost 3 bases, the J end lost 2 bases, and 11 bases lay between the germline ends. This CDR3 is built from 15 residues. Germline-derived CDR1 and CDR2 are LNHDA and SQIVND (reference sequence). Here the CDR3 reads CASSIFERRNQPQHF. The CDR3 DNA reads TGTGCCAGTAGTATCTTCGAAAGGCGCAATCAGCCCCAGCATTTT.

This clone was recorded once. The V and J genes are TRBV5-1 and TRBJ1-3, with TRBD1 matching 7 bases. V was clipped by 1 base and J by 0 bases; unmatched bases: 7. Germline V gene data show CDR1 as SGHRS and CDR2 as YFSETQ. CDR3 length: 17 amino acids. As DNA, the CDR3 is TGCGCCAGCAGCTTGCCCTCGGGACAGCTCTCTGGAAACACCATATATTTT. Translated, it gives CASSLPSGQLSGNTIYF.

The CDR3 DNA follows: TGTGCCAGCAGCCAAGGGCCCGTCGATACGCAGTATTTT. Its protein product is CASSQGPVDTQYF. J is TRBJ2-3 and V is TRBV7-9, with unresolved D. The CDR3 contains 13 residues. Germline V gene sequence: CDR1 SEHNR, CDR2 FQNEAQ (reference sequence). V was shortened by 5 bases and J by 6 bases, with 12 bases between the two germline ends.

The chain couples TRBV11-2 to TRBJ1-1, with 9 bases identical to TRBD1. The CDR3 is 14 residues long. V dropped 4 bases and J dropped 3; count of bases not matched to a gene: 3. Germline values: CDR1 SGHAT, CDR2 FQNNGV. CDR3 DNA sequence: TGTGCCAGCAGCTGGGACAGGGATTACACTGAAGCTTTCTTT. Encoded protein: CASSWDRDYTEAFF. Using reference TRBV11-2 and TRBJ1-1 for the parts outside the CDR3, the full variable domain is EAGVAQSPRYKIIEKRQSVAFWCNPISGHATLYWYQQILGQGPKLLIQFQNNGVVDDSQLPKDRFSAERLKGVDSTLKIQPAKLEDSAVYLCASSWDRDYTEAFFGQGTRLTVV.

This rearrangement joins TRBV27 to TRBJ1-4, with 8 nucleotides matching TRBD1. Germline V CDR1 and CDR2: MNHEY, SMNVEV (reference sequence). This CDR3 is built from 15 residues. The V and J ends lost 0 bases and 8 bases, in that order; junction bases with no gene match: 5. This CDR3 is CASSLSTGDGEKLFF. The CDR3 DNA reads TGTGCCAGCAGTTTATCGACAGGGGATGGGGAAAAACTGTTTTTT.

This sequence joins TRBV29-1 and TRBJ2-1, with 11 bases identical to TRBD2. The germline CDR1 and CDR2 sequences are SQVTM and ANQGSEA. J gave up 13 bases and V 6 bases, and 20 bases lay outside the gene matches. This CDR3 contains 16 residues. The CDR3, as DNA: TGCAGCGTAACTAGCGGGAGATTTAATGGGGGGGAAGGTCAGTTCTTC. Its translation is CSVTSGRFNGGEGQFF.

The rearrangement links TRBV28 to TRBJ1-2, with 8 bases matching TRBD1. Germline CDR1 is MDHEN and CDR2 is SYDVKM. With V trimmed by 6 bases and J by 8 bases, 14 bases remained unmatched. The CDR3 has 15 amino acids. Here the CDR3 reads CASRGPGGGRGGYTF. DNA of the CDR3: TGTGCCAGCAGGGGCCCAGGGGGCGGAAGAGGAGGCTACACCTTC.

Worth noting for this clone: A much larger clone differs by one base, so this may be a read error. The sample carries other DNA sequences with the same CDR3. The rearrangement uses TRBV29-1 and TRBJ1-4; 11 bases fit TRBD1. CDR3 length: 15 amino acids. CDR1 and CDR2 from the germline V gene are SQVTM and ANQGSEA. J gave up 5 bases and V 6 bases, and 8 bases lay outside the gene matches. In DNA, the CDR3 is TGCAGCGTCACGGGGACAGGGGGTAGCAATGAAAAACTGTTTTTT. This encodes CSVTGTGGSNEKLFF.